Listed below are T cell receptor beta chains from one sample, sequenced in a study of blood T cell repertoires in COVID-19. The method was immunoSEQ multiplex PCR; TCRdb's version includes in-frame clones alone and lacks a portion of them. This sample has approximately 150,000 clones, with 80% to 90% found just once. The sequencing sample was made of peripheral blood. These TCRs come from a woman aged 45-65 years with acute or convalescent COVID-19. The conserved cysteine and the conserved F or W are not part of the CDR3 here. Clone size is shown for a subset of rows, as once, few, many or a class of expanded clone.

clone size,V gene,J gene,CDR3 length,CDR3 protein
NA,TRBV18,TRBJ1-1,10,ASSPSGFEAF
many,TRBV15,TRBJ1-1,13,ATSSLAGGRTEAF
NA,TRBV7-9,TRBJ1-4,13,ASSLRVTGIGKLF
NA,TRBV27,TRBJ1-2,8,ASLRYGYT
NA,TRBV6-5,TRBJ1-2,11,ASSPTGGYGYT
NA,TRBV10-1,TRBJ2-1,11,ASSENSYNEQF
NA,TRBV15,TRBJ2-1,14,ATSRDLAPRRNEQF
NA,TRBV19,TRBJ2-7,12,ATLASRVLWEQY
NA,TRBV19,TRBJ1-1,12,ATGGRADYTEAF
NA,TRBV6-5,TRBJ2-3,14,ASSYSVGQGTDTQY
NA,TRBV12-3/TRBV12-4,TRBJ2-7,11,ASSPNRGYEQY
once,TRBV11-2,TRBJ2-1,15,ASSLNLLAGGYNEQF
NA,TRBV30,TRBJ2-1,11,AWIPGEYNEQF
NA,TRBV2,TRBJ2-5,11,ASNFGGQETQY
NA,TRBV21-1,TRBJ1-4,12,ASSNPRVREKLF
NA,TRBV28,TRBJ1-5,13,ASSFVTGPNQPQH
NA,TRBV7-9,TRBJ1-2,16,ASSSDRGTGPNNYGYT
NA,TRBV5-1,TRBJ1-5,13,ASRTEPGSNQPQH
NA,TRBV10-3,TRBJ1-2,13,AISGGQQANYGYT
NA,TRBV5-6,TRBJ2-7,10,ASSLRRQGSY
few,TRBV21-1,TRBJ2-5,11,ATGGGLQETQY
NA,TRBV4-1,TRBJ2-7,14,ASSQSTGLTFYEQY
NA,TRBV3-1/TRBV3-2,TRBJ2-7,9,ASSYRDEQY
few,TRBV18,TRBJ1-2,13,ASSLDTGGLYGYT
NA,TRBV7-2,TRBJ1-3,11,ATRQGSGNTIY
NA,TRBV5-1,TRBJ2-3,13,ASSFTGGPPDTQY
NA,TRBV4-1,TRBJ2-3,14,ASSQEGGGVPDTQY
once,TRBV6-5,TRBJ2-7,11,ASSYPGNYEQY
NA,TRBV7-2,TRBJ1-6,13,ASSPQGSYNSPLH
NA,TRBV9,TRBJ2-7,12,ASSAVAGAYEQY
many,TRBV9,TRBJ2-3,13,ASTPLSEGTDTQY
NA,TRBV11-2,TRBJ2-7,11,ASSLGTDYEQY
NA,TRBV4-1,TRBJ1-5,16,ASSQWVGSGGASQPQH
NA,TRBV18,TRBJ1-5,11,ASSPRGGQPQH
many,TRBV5-1,TRBJ1-1,13,ASSAQTGGYTEAF
NA,TRBV5-8,TRBJ2-1,13,ASTLIPSSYNEQF
NA,TRBV2,TRBJ2-6,18,ASSEASLTGVGSGANVLT
NA,TRBV4-1,TRBJ2-2,17,ASSQVVSRVTGNTGELF
NA,TRBV5-5,TRBJ2-5,14,ASSLSGAPREETQY
few,TRBV5-1,TRBJ1-2,10,ASSSPDYGYT
few,TRBV27,TRBJ2-1,12,ASSFTHPTEEQF
NA,TRBV5-1,TRBJ2-7,13,ASSLRTSNNGEQY
NA,TRBV6-5,TRBJ2-1,13,ASSKTSGGYNEQF
NA,TRBV2,TRBJ2-7,11,ASSLAGYYEQY